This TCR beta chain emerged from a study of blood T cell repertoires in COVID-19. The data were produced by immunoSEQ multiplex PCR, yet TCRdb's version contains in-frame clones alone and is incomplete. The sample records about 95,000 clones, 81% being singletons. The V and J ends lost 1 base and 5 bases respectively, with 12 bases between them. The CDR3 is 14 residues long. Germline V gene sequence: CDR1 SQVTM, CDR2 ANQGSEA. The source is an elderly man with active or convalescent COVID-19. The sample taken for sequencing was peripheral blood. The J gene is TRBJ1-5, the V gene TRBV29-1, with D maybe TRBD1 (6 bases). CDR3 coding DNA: TGCAGCGTTGAAGCCGGGGGGGCCGATCAGCCCCAGCATTTT. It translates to CSVEAGGADQPQHF.